This TCR beta chain was retrieved from a study of T-cell memory formation after mild COVID-19. Study as a whole: Most TCR clusters belonged to a single donor. Study-level findings and limits: Chiefly within CM and EM were the contracting CD4+ clones; CD8+ ones were within EMRA.

The CDR3 covers 16 residues. Germline CDR1 and CDR2: PRHDT and FYEKMQ (reference sequence). V lost 1 base, J lost 6 bases, and 7 bases stayed unmatched. As regards this clonotype: The antigen is unknown.

TCRdb passed the 5' RACE reads through MiXCR, listing each CDR3 protein once. The table records 500,000 to 650,000 distinct CDR3 sequences, 20% to 25% of them present only once. The rearrangement joins TRBV13 to TRBJ1-1; 11 bases match TRBD1. The sequence was collected from an adult woman who had mild COVID-19 (a few samples of this study predate the infection). Cell type and time point are not known. The sample was PBMCs or a T cell subset sorted from them (not recorded which). The CDR3 region has the DNA TGTGCCAGCAGCTTAGCCGGGACAGGGGGTTTCGCTGAAGCTTTCTTT. Residues: CASSLAGTGGFAEAFF. Drawing the rest from reference TRBV13 and TRBJ1-1, the complete variable domain is AAGVIQSPRHLIKEKRETATLKCYPIPRHDTVYWYQQGPGQDPQFLISFYEKMQSDKGSIPDRFSAQQFSDYHSELNMSSLELGDSALYFCASSLAGTGGFAEAFFGQGTRLTVV.